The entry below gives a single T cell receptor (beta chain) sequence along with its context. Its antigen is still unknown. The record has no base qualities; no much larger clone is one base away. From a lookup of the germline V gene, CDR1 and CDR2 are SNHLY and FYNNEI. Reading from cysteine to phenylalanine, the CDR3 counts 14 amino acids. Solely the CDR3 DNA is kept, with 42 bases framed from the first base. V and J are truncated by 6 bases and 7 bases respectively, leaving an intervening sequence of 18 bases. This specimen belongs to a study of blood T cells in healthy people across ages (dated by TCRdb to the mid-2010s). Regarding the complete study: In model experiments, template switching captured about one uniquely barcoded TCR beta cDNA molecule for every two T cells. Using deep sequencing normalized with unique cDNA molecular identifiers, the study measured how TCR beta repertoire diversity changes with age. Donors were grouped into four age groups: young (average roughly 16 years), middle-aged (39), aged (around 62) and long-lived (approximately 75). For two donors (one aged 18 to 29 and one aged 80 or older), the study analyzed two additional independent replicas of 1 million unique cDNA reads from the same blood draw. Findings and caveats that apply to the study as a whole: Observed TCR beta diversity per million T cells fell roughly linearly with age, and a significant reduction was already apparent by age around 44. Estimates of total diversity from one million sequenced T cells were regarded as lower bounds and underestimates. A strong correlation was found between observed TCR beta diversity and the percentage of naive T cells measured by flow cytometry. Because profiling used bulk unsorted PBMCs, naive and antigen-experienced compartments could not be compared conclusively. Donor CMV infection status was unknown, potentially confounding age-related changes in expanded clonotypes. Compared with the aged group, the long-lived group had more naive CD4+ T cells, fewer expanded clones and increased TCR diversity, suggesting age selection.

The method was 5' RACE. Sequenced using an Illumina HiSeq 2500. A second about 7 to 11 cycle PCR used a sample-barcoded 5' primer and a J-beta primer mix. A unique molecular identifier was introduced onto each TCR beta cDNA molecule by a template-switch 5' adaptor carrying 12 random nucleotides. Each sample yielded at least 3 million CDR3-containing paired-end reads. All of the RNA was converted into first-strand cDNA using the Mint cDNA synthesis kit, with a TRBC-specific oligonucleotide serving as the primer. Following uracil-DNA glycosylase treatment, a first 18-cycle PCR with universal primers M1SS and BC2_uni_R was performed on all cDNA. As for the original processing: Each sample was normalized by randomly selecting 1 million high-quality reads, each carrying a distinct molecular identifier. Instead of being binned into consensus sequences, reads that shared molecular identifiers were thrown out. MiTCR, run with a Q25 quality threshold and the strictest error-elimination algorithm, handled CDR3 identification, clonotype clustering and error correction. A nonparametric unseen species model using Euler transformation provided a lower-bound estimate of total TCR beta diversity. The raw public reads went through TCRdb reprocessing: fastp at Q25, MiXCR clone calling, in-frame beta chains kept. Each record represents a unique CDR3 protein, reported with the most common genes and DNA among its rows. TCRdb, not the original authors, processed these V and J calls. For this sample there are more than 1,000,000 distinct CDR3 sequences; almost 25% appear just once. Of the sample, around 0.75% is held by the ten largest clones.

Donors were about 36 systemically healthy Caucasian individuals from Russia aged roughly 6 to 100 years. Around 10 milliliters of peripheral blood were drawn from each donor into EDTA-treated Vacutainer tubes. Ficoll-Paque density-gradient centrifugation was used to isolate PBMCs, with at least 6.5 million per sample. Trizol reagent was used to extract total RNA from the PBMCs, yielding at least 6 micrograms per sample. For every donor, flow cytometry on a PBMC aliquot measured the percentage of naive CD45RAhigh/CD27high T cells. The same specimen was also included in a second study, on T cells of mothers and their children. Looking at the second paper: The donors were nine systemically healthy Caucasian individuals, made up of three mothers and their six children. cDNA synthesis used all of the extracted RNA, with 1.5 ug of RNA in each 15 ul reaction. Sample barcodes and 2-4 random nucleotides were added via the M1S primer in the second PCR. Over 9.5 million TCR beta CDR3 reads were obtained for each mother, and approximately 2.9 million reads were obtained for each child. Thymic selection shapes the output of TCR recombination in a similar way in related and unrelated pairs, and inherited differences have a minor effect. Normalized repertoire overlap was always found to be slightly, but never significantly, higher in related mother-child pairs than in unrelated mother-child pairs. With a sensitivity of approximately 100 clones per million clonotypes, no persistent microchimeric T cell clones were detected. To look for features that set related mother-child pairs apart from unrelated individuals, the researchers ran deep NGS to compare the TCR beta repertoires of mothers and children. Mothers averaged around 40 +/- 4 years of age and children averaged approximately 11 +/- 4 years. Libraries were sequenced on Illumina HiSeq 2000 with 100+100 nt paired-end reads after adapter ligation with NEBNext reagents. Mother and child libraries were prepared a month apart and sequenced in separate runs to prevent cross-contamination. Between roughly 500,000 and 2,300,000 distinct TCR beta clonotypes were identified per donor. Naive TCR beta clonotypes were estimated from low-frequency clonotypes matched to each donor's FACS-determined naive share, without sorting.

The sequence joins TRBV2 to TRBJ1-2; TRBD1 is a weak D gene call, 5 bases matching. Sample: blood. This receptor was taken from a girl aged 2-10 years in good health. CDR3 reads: CASRLWGGPAGYTF. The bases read TGTGCCAGCAGGCTTTGGGGGGGTCCGGCTGGCTACACCTTC.